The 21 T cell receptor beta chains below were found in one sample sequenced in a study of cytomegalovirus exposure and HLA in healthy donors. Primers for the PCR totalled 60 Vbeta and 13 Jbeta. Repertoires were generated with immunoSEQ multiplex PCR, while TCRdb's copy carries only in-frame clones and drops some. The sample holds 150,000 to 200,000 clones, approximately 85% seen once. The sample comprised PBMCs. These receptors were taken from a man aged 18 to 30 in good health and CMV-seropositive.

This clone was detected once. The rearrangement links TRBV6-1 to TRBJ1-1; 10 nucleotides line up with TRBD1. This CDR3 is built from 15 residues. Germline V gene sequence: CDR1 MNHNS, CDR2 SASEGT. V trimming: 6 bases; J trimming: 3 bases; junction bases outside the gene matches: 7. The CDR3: CASSDRGRSDTEAFF. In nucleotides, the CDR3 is TGTGCCAGCAGCGACAGGGGGCGATCGGACACTGAAGCTTTCTTT.

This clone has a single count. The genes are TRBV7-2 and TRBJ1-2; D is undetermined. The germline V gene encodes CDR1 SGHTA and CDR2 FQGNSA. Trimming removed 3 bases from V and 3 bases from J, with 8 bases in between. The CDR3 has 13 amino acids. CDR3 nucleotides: TGTGCCAGCAGCTTCCGGGTTGACTATGGCTACACCTTC. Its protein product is CASSFRVDYGYTF.

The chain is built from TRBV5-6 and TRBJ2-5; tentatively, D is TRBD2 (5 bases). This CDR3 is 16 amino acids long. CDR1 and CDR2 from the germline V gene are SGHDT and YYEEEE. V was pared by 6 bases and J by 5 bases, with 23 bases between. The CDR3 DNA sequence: TGTGCCAGCAACCTAGCTTCGGGCAGTTTAGGGGAGACCCAGTACTTC. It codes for CASNLASGSLGETQYF. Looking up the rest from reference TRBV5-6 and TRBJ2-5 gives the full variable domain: DAGVTQSPTHLIKTRGQQVTLRCSPKSGHDTVSWYQQALGQGPQFIFQYYEEEERQRGNFPDRFSGHQFPNYSSELNVNALLLGDSALYLCASNLASGSLGETQYFGPGTRLLVL.

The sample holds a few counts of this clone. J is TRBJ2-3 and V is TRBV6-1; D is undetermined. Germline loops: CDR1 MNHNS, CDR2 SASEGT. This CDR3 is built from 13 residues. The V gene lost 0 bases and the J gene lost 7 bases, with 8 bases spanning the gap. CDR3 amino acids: CASSEALPHTQYF. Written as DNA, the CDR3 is TGTGCCAGCAGTGAAGCCCTACCCCATACGCAGTATTTT.

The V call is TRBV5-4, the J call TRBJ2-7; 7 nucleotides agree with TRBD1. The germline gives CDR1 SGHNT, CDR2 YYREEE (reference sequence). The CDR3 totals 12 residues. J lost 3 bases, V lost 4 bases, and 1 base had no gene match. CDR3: CASSRQGYEQYF. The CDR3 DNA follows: TGTGCCAGCAGCCGACAGGGCTACGAGCAGTACTTC. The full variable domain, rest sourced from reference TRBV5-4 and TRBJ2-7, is ETGVTQSPTHLIKTRGQQVTLRCSSQSGHNTVSWYQQALGQGPQFIFQYYREEENGRGNFPPRFSGLQFPNYSSELNVNALELDDSALYLCASSRQGYEQYFGPGTRLTVT.

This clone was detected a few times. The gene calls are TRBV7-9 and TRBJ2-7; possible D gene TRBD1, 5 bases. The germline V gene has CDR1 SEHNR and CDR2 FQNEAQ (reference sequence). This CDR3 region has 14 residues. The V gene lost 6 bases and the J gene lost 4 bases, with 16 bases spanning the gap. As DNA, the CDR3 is TGTGCCAGCAGTTTTACAGGAATTTGGTACGAGCAGTACTTC. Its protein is CASSFTGIWYEQYF.

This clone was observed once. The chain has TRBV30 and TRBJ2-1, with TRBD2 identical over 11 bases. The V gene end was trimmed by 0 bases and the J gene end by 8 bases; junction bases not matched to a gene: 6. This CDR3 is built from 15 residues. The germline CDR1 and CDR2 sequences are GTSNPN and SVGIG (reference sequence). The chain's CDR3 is CAWSVGSGGADEQFF. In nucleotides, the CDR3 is TGTGCCTGGAGTGTAGGTAGCGGGGGGGCCGATGAGCAGTTCTTC.

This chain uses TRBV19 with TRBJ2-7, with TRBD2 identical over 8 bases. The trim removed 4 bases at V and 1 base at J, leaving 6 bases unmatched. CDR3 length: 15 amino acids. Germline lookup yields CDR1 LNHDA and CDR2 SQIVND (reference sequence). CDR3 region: CASSTRLARSYEQYF. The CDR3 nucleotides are TGTGCCAGTAGTACAAGACTAGCGCGGTCCTACGAGCAGTACTTC.

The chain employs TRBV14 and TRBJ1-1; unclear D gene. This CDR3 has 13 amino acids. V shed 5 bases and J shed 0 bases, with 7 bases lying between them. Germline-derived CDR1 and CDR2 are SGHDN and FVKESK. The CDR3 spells CASSLTLNTEAFF. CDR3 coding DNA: TGTGCCAGCAGCTTAACTTTGAACACTGAAGCTTTCTTT.

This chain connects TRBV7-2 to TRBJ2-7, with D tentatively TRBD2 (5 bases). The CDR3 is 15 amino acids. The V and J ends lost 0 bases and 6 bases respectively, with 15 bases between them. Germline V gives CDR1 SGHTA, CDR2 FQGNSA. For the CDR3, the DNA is TGTGCCAGCAGCTTAGCCCAGAAGCGGACTCGCGAGCAGTACTTC. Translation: CASSLAQKRTREQYF.

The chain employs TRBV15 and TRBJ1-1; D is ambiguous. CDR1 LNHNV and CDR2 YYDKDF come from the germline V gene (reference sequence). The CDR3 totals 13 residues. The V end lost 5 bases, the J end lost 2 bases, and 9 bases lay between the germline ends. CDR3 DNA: TGTGCCACCAGCCGCGGCGTTAACACTGAAGCTTTCTTT. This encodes CATSRGVNTEAFF. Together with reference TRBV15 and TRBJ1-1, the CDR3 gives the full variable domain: DAMVIQNPRYQVTQFGKPVTLSCSQTLNHNVMYWYQQKSSQAPKLLFHYYDKDFNNEADTPDNFQSRRPNTSFCFLDIRSPGLGDTAMYLCATSRGVNTEAFFGQGTRLTVV.

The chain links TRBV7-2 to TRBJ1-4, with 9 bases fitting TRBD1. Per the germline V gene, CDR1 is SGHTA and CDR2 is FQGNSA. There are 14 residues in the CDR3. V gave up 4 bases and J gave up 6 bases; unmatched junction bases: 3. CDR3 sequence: CASSSTGGYEKLFF. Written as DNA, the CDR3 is TGTGCCAGCAGCTCGACAGGGGGTTATGAAAAACTGTTTTTT.

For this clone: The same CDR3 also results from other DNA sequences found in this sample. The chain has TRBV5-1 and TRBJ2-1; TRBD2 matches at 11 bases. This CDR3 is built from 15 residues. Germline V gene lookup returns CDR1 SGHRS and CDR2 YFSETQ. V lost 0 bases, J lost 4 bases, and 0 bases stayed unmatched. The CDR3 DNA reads TGCGCCAGCAGCTTGGTAGCGGGGGGGTACAATGAGCAGTTCTTC. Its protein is CASSLVAGGYNEQFF.

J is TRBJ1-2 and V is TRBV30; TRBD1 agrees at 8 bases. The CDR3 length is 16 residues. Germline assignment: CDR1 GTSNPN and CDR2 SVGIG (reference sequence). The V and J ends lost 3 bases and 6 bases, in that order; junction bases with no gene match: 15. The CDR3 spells CAWSPQGQGWQDGYTF. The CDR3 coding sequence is TGTGCCTGGAGCCCGCAAGGACAGGGTTGGCAGGATGGCTACACCTTC.

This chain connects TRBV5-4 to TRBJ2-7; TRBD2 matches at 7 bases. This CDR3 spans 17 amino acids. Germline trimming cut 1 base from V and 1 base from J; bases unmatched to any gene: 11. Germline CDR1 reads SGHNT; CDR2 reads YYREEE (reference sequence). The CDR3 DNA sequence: TGTGCCAGCAGCTTGAGTAGTTGGGGGACTAAATCCTACGAGCAGTACTTC. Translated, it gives CASSLSSWGTKSYEQYF.

The CDR3 DNA is TGTGCCAGCAGCAGGGGAGGCTACACCTTC. Its translation is CASSRGGYTF. The chain carries TRBV6-1 and TRBJ1-2, with a possible D match to TRBD1 (6 bases). CDR1 and CDR2 (germline): MNHNS, SASEGT. The CDR3 is 10 amino acids. V was cut by 6 bases and J by 8 bases, with 7 bases left in between.

The CDR3 loop reads CASSLKRGAGGLNTDTQYF. DNA of the CDR3: TGTGCCAGCAGCTTAAAGAGGGGAGCGGGGGGCCTTAACACAGATACGCAGTATTTT. J is TRBJ2-3 and V is TRBV7-2; 9 nucleotides agree with TRBD2. Losses at the gene ends were 2 bases for V and 2 bases for J; bases not matched to a gene: 14. This CDR3 has 19 residues. Germline-derived CDR1 and CDR2 are SGHTA and FQGNSA.

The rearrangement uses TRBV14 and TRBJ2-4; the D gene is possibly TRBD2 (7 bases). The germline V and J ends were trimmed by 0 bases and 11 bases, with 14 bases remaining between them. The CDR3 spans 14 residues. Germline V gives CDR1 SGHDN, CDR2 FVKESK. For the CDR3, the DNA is TGTGCCAGCAGCCAAGACGCCGGGGGGCGTCTTCAGTACTTC. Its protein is CASSQDAGGRLQYF.

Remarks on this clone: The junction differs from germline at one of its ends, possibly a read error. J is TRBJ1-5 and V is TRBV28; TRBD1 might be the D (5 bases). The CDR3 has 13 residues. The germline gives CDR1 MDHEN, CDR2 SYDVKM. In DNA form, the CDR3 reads TGTACCAGCAGGCCAGGGCACAATCAGCCCCAGCATTTT. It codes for CTSRPGHNQPQHF. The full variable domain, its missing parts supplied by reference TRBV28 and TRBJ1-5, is DVKVTQSSRYLVKRTGEKVFLECVQDMDHENMFWYRQDPGLGLRLIYFSYDVKMKEKGDIPEGYSVSREKKERFSLILESASTNQTSMYLCTSRPGHNQPQHFGDGTRLSIL.

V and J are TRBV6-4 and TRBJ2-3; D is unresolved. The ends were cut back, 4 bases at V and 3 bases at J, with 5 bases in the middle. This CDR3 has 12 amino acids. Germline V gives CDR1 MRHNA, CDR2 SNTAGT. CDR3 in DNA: TGTGCCAGCAGTGGAGGTACAGATACGCAGTATTTT. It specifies CASSGGTDTQYF.

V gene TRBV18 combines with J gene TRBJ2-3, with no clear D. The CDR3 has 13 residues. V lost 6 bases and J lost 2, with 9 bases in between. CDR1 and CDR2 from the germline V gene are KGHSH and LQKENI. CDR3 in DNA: TGTGCCAGCTCCCCGTCCCTCACAGATACGCAGTATTTT. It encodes CASSPSLTDTQYF.